The T cell receptor beta chain described here comes from a study of the immune and genomic landscape of osteosarcoma (dated by TCRdb to the early 2020s). Notes on the research overall: The overall cohort comprised 45 to 55 pediatric and adult patients with high-grade osteosarcoma, with a median age at diagnosis of about 27 years (range about 5-85). The cohort was enriched for poor-risk disease, with roughly 73% showing unfavorable pathologic response to standard therapy and about 69% deceased. In the overall cohort, 45% to 65% of patients were male, and under 80% had localized disease at diagnosis. Osteosarcoma specimens were profiled with whole genome, RNA and T-cell receptor sequencing plus immunohistochemistry and reverse phase protein arrays so that immunogenic potential could be defined. To characterize the osteosarcoma immunogenomic landscape, TCR sequencing results were integrated with transcriptome, protein array and immunostaining data. The study aimed to explain the limited clinical activity of immune checkpoint inhibitors in osteosarcoma. Each of a few patients provided a couple of samples from the same tumor site. Summary of the overall study and its limitations: Rather than matched normal tissue, external data from normal skin and healthy peripheral blood provided the clonality benchmarks. No statistical method determined sample size because osteosarcoma is rare and all possible samples were collected. Productive TCR clonality was found to be low overall, with an average of 0.09 and a maximum of 0.3, which suggested limited T-cell clonal expansion. Along with the frozen tumor specimens, matched blood was collected from just a couple of patients. In five cases, the repertoire was dominated by a single hyperexpanded clone, and fewer than 100 T-cell clonotypes were detected in all five cases. TCR productive clonality was higher in the immune-hot C3 cluster than the cold C1 cluster but still low overall.

About this clone itself: The antigen it recognizes is unknown. No base quality values were provided; no much bigger clone lies one nucleotide off.

TCR beta chain CDR3 regions were immunosequenced with the ImmunoSEQ Assay (Adaptive Biotechnologies). On the authors' methods: The ImmunoSEQ Analyzer platform was used to export TCRB rearrangements, read counts, read proportions and gene usage. T-cell clonality was computed as 1 minus Pielou's evenness on productive rearrangements. In the clonal space homeostasis analysis, clonotypes were sorted into rare, small, medium, large or hyperexpanded (0.01 to 1 of the repertoire) bins. TCR productive clonality was compared across immune clusters C1, C2 and C3 using the Wilcoxon rank sum test. The source is immuneACCESS, and TCRdb retained only in-frame sequences with V and J called. Part of the clones is not carried over; for the studies checked, unresolved V genes explain less than half of this, and the remainder is unexplained. That table is the source of V, J and clone size, and D and trimming were worked out from the DNA. Within this sample are 1,000 to 1,500 clones, with roughly 74% of them counted one time only. The top ten constitute approximately 13% of the sample.

The specimens were post-treatment primary, local recurrence and metastasis tumors obtained from patients with a poor prognosis. Including the terminal cysteine and phenylalanine, the CDR3 comprises 16 residues. Solely the CDR3 DNA is kept, with 48 bases framed from the first base. The junction carries 8 bases between V and J, which are trimmed by 1 base and 0 bases respectively. CDR1 and CDR2, per the germline V gene, are SGHDT and YYEEEE. The chain is made from TRBV5-6 and TRBJ2-6, and the D gene may be TRBD1, 5 bases matching. The receptor's source is a man younger than 30 with osteosarcoma. The age is the age at diagnosis. Input material: tumor tissue from a local recurrence in the skull. The sample's cell subset or site label, decoded: locally recurrent osteosarcoma tumor. CDR3 loop: CASSLYRRSGANVLTF. The DNA is as follows: TGTGCCAGCAGCTTGTACAGGCGCTCTGGGGCCAACGTCCTGACTTTC.